The present TCR beta chain was sequenced within a study of post-analysis software for immune sequencing data (dated by TCRdb to between 2014 and 2017). The study in broad terms: Recorded disease courses included relapsing-remitting, secondary progressive and progressive-relapsing multiple sclerosis, with some patients lacking subtype annotation. The patient repertoires were compared against fewer than twelve previously published healthy control repertoires obtained from donors aged 6 to 25 years. A subset of samples was prepared in parallel using single-end sample barcoding, then pooled and co-amplified after Illumina adapter ligation. What the work shows at the level of the full study, not this receptor alone: Compared with controls, multiple sclerosis patients had significantly lower normalized Chao1 diversity, a finding suggesting substantial peripheral T-cell clonal expansion. Strong co-clustering of samples prepared in the same batch was shown by direct clustering with F measure, prompting a batch-effect correction. The multiple sclerosis patient group was slightly younger than the control group. A handful of TRBV segments, including TRBV5-6, TRBV5-1 and TRBV20-1, were significantly more frequent in patients than controls.

The library was generated by PCR. Instrument used: Illumina HiSeq 2500. To reduce PCR and sequencing biases, unique molecular identifiers were incorporated into the TCR beta cDNA libraries. Per 1 to 10 million input T cells, roughly 0.5 million cDNA molecules were obtained, such that each molecule approximated one T cell. Patient libraries were prepared and sequenced with the same protocol used for the earlier healthy control dataset. Within a given batch, samples were prepared together, multiplexed and sequenced on the same HiSeq lane. Per the authors' processing: MIGEC was used to process the raw barcoded reads, and molecular identifier groups with only a single read were discarded before consensus assembly and CDR3 extraction. Clonotype tables were post-analysed with VDJtools, normalizing diversity by down-sampling all datasets to the smallest sample size. To correct batch-related cross-sample contamination, repertoire overlap clustering matched CDR3 amino acid sequences but not nucleotide sequences. Through fastp at Q25 and MiXCR, TCRdb rebuilt clones from the public reads, retaining in-frame beta chains. Identical CDR3 proteins give one entry, which carries the most common genes and DNA. The V and J calls were not made by the authors but by TCRdb's processing. Here the sample has 450,000 to 700,000 distinct CDR3 sequences; 40% to 50% occur a single time. The ten largest clonotypes hold 1.5% to 2% of the sample.

The germline V gene specifies ENHRY as CDR1 and SYGVKD as CDR2. Germline trimming amounts to 6 bases on V and 0 bases on J, with 4 as the count of junction bases outside the gene matches. The CDR3 runs 14 amino acids, cysteine and phenylalanine included. Only the CDR3 DNA stays, 42 bases, in frame from base 1. A remark on this clonotype: There is no known antigen for this receptor. The sample holds no much larger clone one base away, and base qualities are not on file.

To demonstrate the VDJtools post-analysis software, the study profiled TCR beta repertoires from the peripheral blood of about 13 young patients with multiple sclerosis. The patients with multiple sclerosis were children and adolescents between roughly 6 and 17 years of age. The chain uses TRBV10-3 and TRBJ1-2; TRBD1 agrees with 7 junctional bases. This sequence originates from a girl aged 5-17 years with multiple sclerosis. The sequencing sample was made of blood. The CDR3 is CAIRGTASNYGYTF. The DNA reads TGTGCCATCAGGGGGACAGCTTCTAACTATGGCTACACCTTC.